This is a list of T cell receptor beta chains from one sample in a study of T cells in localized non-small cell lung cancer. Sequenced by immunoSEQ multiplex PCR; TCRdb stores in-frame clones only, minus some. The sample carries roughly 1,700 clones, approximately 26% recorded once. The starting material was lung tumor tissue, obtained before any cancer treatment. The receptor source for this set is a man between 40 and 70 years old with stage I lung adenocarcinoma. CDR3s include the opening cysteine and the closing phenylalanine or tryptophan. The order of the fields is clone size, J gene, V gene, D gene, CDR3 DNA, CDR3 protein. A D gene is named only where the DNA matches it firmly. Expanded clones get a size class; other rows say once, few or many, or leave the size out.

abundance: large; j_gene: TRBJ2-1; v_gene: TRBV28; d_gene: NA; CDR3nt: TGTGCCAGCGCCAGACAGCGCAGCAATGAGCAGTTCTTC; CDR3aa: CASARQRSNEQFF
abundance: NA; j_gene: TRBJ2-1; v_gene: TRBV30; d_gene: NA; CDR3nt: TGTGCATGGGCTCGGGGTTTAAGTGAGCAGTTCTTC; CDR3aa: CAWARGLSEQFF
abundance: few; j_gene: TRBJ2-1; v_gene: TRBV6-8; d_gene: TRBD1; CDR3nt: TGTGCCAGCTCCTTCACCTATCCAGGGGGCGCAGCATGGGGCGAGCAGTTCTTC; CDR3aa: CASSFTYPGGAAWGEQFF
abundance: few; j_gene: TRBJ2-2; v_gene: TRBV11-3; d_gene: TRBD1; CDR3nt: TGTGCCAGCAGCTTAGATTGGGACAGAGCAAACACCGGGGAGCTGTTTTTT; CDR3aa: CASSLDWDRANTGELFF
abundance: once; j_gene: TRBJ2-7; v_gene: TRBV29-1; d_gene: NA; CDR3nt: TGCAGCGTTGAAAAAGACAGCAACTACGAGCAGTACTTC; CDR3aa: CSVEKDSNYEQYF
abundance: few; j_gene: TRBJ1-1; v_gene: TRBV5-1; d_gene: NA; CDR3nt: TGCGCCAGCAGCCCAAAGACAGGACGGAGGACTGAAGCTTTCTTT; CDR3aa: CASSPKTGRRTEAFF
abundance: few; j_gene: TRBJ2-2; v_gene: TRBV11-3; d_gene: NA; CDR3nt: TGTGCCAGCAGCCCCCGCTGGGGAACGGGCACCGGGGAGCTGTTTTTT; CDR3aa: CASSPRWGTGTGELFF
abundance: NA; j_gene: TRBJ2-4; v_gene: TRBV9; d_gene: NA; CDR3nt: TGTGCCAGCAGATCAGGGTCCCCAGGAAACATTCAGTACTTC; CDR3aa: CASRSGSPGNIQYF
abundance: NA; j_gene: TRBJ2-1; v_gene: TRBV18; d_gene: NA; CDR3nt: TGTGCCAGCTCATCCTCAGGAGGCAATGAGCAGTTCTTC; CDR3aa: CASSSSGGNEQFF
abundance: few; j_gene: TRBJ1-1; v_gene: TRBV28; d_gene: NA; CDR3nt: TGTGCCGTCCGGGCCTTGCAGGGTGACACTGAAGCTTTCTTT; CDR3aa: CAVRALQGDTEAFF
abundance: NA; j_gene: TRBJ2-7; v_gene: TRBV5-1; d_gene: TRBD1; CDR3nt: TGCGCCAGCAGCCCGGGGACAGGCCCCGCCTACGAGCAGTACTTC; CDR3aa: CASSPGTGPAYEQYF
abundance: medium-sized; j_gene: TRBJ1-1; v_gene: TRBV11-3; d_gene: NA; CDR3nt: TGTGCCAGCAGCTGGACGCCGAGGCCCCACACTGAAGCTTTCTTT; CDR3aa: CASSWTPRPHTEAFF
abundance: NA; j_gene: TRBJ1-5; v_gene: TRBV18; d_gene: NA; CDR3nt: TGTGCCAGCTCAGCCGACGGGGGCAATCAGCCCCAGCATTTT; CDR3aa: CASSADGGNQPQHF
abundance: NA; j_gene: TRBJ1-2; v_gene: TRBV29-1; d_gene: NA; CDR3nt: TGCAGCGTTGAAGATGAGGGCAAGGGCTATGGCTACACCTTC; CDR3aa: CSVEDEGKGYGYTF
abundance: NA; j_gene: TRBJ1-5; v_gene: TRBV28; d_gene: NA; CDR3nt: TGTGCCAGCAGTGCAGCGAGGAATCAGCCCCAGCATTTT; CDR3aa: CASSAARNQPQHF
abundance: few; j_gene: TRBJ2-5; v_gene: TRBV23-1; d_gene: NA; CDR3nt: TGCGCCAGCAGCCAAGATTCCGGTTCTGGGACCCAGTACTTC; CDR3aa: CASSQDSGSGTQYF
abundance: few; j_gene: TRBJ2-3; v_gene: TRBV28; d_gene: TRBD2; CDR3nt: TGTGCCAGCAGTTTACCCTTAAGCGGGATGTTTTCAGATACGCAGTATTTT; CDR3aa: CASSLPLSGMFSDTQYF
abundance: NA; j_gene: TRBJ1-3; v_gene: TRBV15; d_gene: NA; CDR3nt: TGTGCCACCAGCAGAGCAGGGACGGCTGGAAACACCATATATTTT; CDR3aa: CATSRAGTAGNTIYF
abundance: NA; j_gene: TRBJ2-3; v_gene: TRBV11-3; d_gene: NA; CDR3nt: TGTGCCAGCAGCTTAGGCCGAAATCTGGGTAATACGCAGTATTTT; CDR3aa: CASSLGRNLGNTQYF
abundance: medium-sized; j_gene: TRBJ2-3; v_gene: TRBV6-8; d_gene: NA; CDR3nt: TGTGCCAGCAGCCCGACAGATACAGATACGCAGTATTTT; CDR3aa: CASSPTDTDTQYF
abundance: NA; j_gene: TRBJ1-4; v_gene: TRBV10-2; d_gene: NA; CDR3nt: TGCGCCAGCAGTGCGAGGAGGGACTCCATGTTAACTAATGAAAAACTGTTTTTT; CDR3aa: CASSARRDSMLTNEKLFF
abundance: NA; j_gene: TRBJ2-5; v_gene: TRBV19; d_gene: NA; CDR3nt: TGTGCCAGTAGTAGAGCGGTACAAGAGACCCAGTACTTC; CDR3aa: CASSRAVQETQYF
abundance: few; j_gene: TRBJ1-2; v_gene: TRBV9; d_gene: TRBD1; CDR3nt: TGTGCCAGCAAAGGACAGGATAATAACTATGGCTACACCTTC; CDR3aa: CASKGQDNNYGYTF
abundance: few; j_gene: TRBJ1-1; v_gene: TRBV23-1; d_gene: NA; CDR3nt: TGCGCCAGCAGTGTGGGAAAGCGGAGCACTGAAGCTTTCTTT; CDR3aa: CASSVGKRSTEAFF
abundance: NA; j_gene: TRBJ2-6; v_gene: TRBV29-1; d_gene: NA; CDR3nt: TGCAGCGGATACACCGCTGGGGCCAACGTCCTGACTTTC; CDR3aa: CSGYTAGANVLTF
abundance: few; j_gene: TRBJ2-2; v_gene: TRBV11-3; d_gene: NA; CDR3nt: TGTGCCAGCAGCTTAGTAACCCCGAACACCGGGGAGCTGTTTTTT; CDR3aa: CASSLVTPNTGELFF
abundance: NA; j_gene: TRBJ2-3; v_gene: TRBV12-5; d_gene: TRBD2; CDR3nt: TGTGCTAGTGGTTCCGTCCCTGATGGGCGGGGGAGCACAGATACGCAGTATTTT; CDR3aa: CASGSVPDGRGSTDTQYF
abundance: few; j_gene: TRBJ1-2; v_gene: TRBV7-5; d_gene: NA; CDR3nt: TGTGCCAGCAGCTCCGAGCTAAGAGGGCGGGGTGGCTACACCTTC; CDR3aa: CASSSELRGRGGYTF
abundance: NA; j_gene: TRBJ2-2; v_gene: TRBV9; d_gene: TRBD1; CDR3nt: TGTGCCAGCAGATTTCCCCGGGACAGAAACACCGGGGAGCTGTTTTTT; CDR3aa: CASRFPRDRNTGELFF
abundance: NA; j_gene: TRBJ2-7; v_gene: TRBV11-3; d_gene: NA; CDR3nt: TGTGCCAGCAGTCGAACAGGGTCCAACTCCTACGAGCAGTACTTC; CDR3aa: CASSRTGSNSYEQYF